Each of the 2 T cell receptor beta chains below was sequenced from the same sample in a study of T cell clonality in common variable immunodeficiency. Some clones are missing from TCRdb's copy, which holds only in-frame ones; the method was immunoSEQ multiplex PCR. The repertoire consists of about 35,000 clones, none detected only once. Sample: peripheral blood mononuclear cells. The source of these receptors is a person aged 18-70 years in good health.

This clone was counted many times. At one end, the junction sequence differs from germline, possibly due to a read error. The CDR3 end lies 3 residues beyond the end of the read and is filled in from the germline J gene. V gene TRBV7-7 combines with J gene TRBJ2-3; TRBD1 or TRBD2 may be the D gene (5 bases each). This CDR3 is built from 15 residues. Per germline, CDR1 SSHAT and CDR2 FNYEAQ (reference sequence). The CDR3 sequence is CASSLGSREMDTQYF. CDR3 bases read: TGTGCTAGCAGCTTAGGGTCCAGGGAGATGGATACG. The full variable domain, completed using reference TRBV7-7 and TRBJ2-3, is GAGVSQSPRYKVTKRGQDVTLRCDPISSHATLYWYQQALGQGPEFLTYFNYEAQPDKSGLPSDRFSAERPEGSISTLTIQRTEQRDSAMYRCASSLGSREMDTQYFGPGTRLTVL.

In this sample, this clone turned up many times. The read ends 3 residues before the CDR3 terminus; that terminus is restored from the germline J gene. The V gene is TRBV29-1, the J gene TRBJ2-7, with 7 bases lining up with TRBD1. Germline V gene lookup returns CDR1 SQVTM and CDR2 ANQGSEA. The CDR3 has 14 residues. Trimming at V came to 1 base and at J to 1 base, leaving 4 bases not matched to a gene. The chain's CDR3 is CSVEAEDRSYEQYF. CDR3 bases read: TGCAGCGTTGAAGCAGAGGACAGGTCCTACGAG.